This T cell receptor (beta chain) was sequenced for a study of OX40 agonist ivuxolimab in advanced cancers. At the level of the study: Recorded diagnoses for dose-escalation patients were hepatocellular carcinoma, melanoma, renal cell or head and neck cancer. The group had a mean age of 60 years, ranged from roughly 23 to 90, and was 80% to 90% male. Findings and limits, study-wide: Compared with CD4+, CD8+ T cells on average had more expanded clones.

Regarding this clone: Its cognate antigen is unknown.

Peripheral blood came from all dose cohorts at three timepoints. Trimming stripped 1 base from V and 0 bases from J, with 7 bases between. CDR3 length: 15 residues. The V gene's germline CDR1 is SGHTA and CDR2 FQGNSA. The method was immunoSEQ multiplex PCR; TCRdb's version includes in-frame clones alone and lacks a portion of them. This table has tens of thousands of clones, 84% appearing once. The sequence came from an adult with an advanced solid tumor such as melanoma, head and neck, liver or kidney cancer. The sample was CD4+ or CD8+ T cells sorted from blood, taken in a trial of the OX40 agonist ivuxolimab. The V gene is TRBV7-2, the J gene TRBJ2-1; D gene ambiguous. The CDR3, as DNA: TGTGCCAGCAGCTTAGTGGGGAACTCCTACAATGAGCAGTTCTTC. Amino acid sequence: CASSLVGNSYNEQFF.